This T cell receptor beta chain appears in the sequencing data of a study of T-cell reconstitution after alpha-beta-depleted transplantation in children. The CDR3 spans 16 residues. The germline V gene encodes CDR1 SGHRS and CDR2 YFSETQ. J gave up 0 bases and V 2 bases, and 4 bases lay outside the gene matches. Of note for this clonotype: Its antigen remains unknown.

The TCRbeta library incorporated unique molecular identifiers. TCRdb re-called the PCR reads through MiXCR, storing one row per CDR3 protein. The table records roughly 420,000 distinct CDR3 sequences, about a sixth of them present only once. Findings and limits, study-wide: T-cell numbers and diversity one year post-transplant derived largely from freshly generated T cells. By about two months after transplant, alpha-beta T cells reportedly arose from several hundred graft clones that had expanded. Diversity of TCRbeta at day 60 was high in some patients, arising from surviving recipient T cells and thymic progenitors.

The specimen comprised PBMCs, mostly from graft donor cells, sampled 360 days after TCRalphabeta/CD19-depleted stem cell transplant. The clonotype originates from a boy in the first two years of life who had a stem cell transplant for Wiskott-Aldrich syndrome, so the T cells may come from the graft donor. V is TRBV5-1 and J is TRBJ2-2; TRBD2 matches 7 bases. CDR3 coding DNA: TGCGCCAGCAGCTTTAGGGCGGGAGCGAACACCGGGGAGCTGTTTTTT. This sequence encodes CASSFRAGANTGELFF. Filled out from reference TRBV5-1 and TRBJ2-2, the complete variable domain reads KAGVTQTPRYLIKTRGQQVTLSCSPISGHRSVSWYQQTPGQGLQFLFEYFSETQRNKGNFPGRFSGRQFSNSRSEMNVSTLELGDSALYLCASSFRAGANTGELFFGEGSRLTVL.